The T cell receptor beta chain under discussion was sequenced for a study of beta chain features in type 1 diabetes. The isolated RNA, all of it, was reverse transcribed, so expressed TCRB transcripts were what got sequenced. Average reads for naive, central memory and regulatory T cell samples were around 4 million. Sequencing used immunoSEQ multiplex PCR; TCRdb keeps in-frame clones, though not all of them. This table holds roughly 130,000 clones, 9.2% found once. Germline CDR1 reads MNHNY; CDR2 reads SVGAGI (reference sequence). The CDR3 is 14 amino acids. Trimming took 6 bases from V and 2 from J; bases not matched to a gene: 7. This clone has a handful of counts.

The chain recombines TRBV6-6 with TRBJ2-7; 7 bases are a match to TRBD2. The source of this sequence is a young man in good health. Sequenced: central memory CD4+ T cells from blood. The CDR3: CASRYGTNTYEQYF. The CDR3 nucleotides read TGTGCCAGCAGATACGGGACTAACACCTACGAGCAGTACTTC.